Each of the 2 T cell receptor beta chains below was sequenced from the same sample in a study of T cell changes during pregnancy in multiple sclerosis. Sequenced by immunoSEQ multiplex PCR; TCRdb stores in-frame clones only, minus some. The sample includes 60,000 to 85,000 clones, about 91% of them seen just once. Sequencing used peripheral blood, obtained in the second trimester of pregnancy. The receptors here all came from a female donor in good health, enrolled as a control in a pregnancy study.

This chain uses TRBV4-1 with TRBJ2-1; maybe TRBD1 (5 bases). Germline V gene data show CDR1 as MGHRA and CDR2 as YSYEKL. The V end was cut by 8 bases, the J end by 4 bases, with 9 bases between. This CDR3 has 12 amino acids. The CDR3: CASSDRYNEQFF. In DNA, the CDR3 is TGCGCCAGCTCAGACAGATACAATGAGCAGTTCTTC.

J is TRBJ2-2 and V is TRBV2; TRBD2 agrees at 10 bases. CDR1 SNHLY and CDR2 FYNNEI come from the germline V gene. The CDR3 sequence is 16 residues long. The ends lost 1 base at V and 2 bases at J; junction bases unmatched: 1. This CDR3 is CASSEELAGNTGELFF. The CDR3 DNA sequence: TGTGCCAGCAGTGAAGAACTAGCGGGAAACACCGGGGAGCTGTTTTTT. Full variable domain (missing parts from reference TRBV2 and TRBJ2-2): EPEVTQTPSHQVTQMGQEVILRCVPISNHLYFYWYRQILGQKVEFLVSFYNNEISEKSEIFDDQFSVERPDGSNFTLKIRSTKLEDSAMYFCASSEELAGNTGELFFGEGSRLTVL.